This TCR beta chain was captured by sequencing in a study of blood T cell repertoires in COVID-19. The overall study: The analysed material was cDNA or gDNA that came from T cells, B-cell-depleted T cells, or PBMCs.

J was trimmed by 5 bases and V by 4 bases; bases with no gene match: 6. Germline values: CDR1 LNHDA, CDR2 SQIVND (reference sequence). The CDR3 extends over 15 amino acids. Generated by immunoSEQ multiplex PCR, the TCRdb table keeps only in-frame clones and is missing some. Of approximately 150,000 clones in the sample, roughly 85% were seen once. This sequence was found in a man in his forties with acute or convalescent COVID-19. This chain uses TRBV19 with TRBJ2-1; 9 bases match TRBD1. The specimen sequenced was peripheral blood. Here the CDR3 DNA reads TGTGCCAGTAGTACCCCGGGACAGGGCCACAATGAGCAGTTCTTC. It yields the protein CASSTPGQGHNEQFF.